These 15 T cell receptor beta chains were sequenced from one sample in a study of identical twins. TCRdb reprocessed the 5' RACE reads via MiXCR and lists one record per CDR3 protein. Here the sample spans about 660,000 distinct CDR3 sequences, 8.5% to 9.5% being singletons. These same records also appear under a second study, on yellow fever vaccine responses in identical twins.

Material for sequencing was PBMCs. The receptors shown here come from a woman between 18 and 30 years old in good health.

This clonotype was counted between two and nine times. V usage is TRBV7-2 and J usage is TRBJ2-1, with TRBD1 matching over 7 bases. CDR1 and CDR2 (germline): SGHTA, FQGNSA. CDR3 length equals 16 residues. V lost 1 base to trimming and J lost 3 bases; unmatched junction nucleotides: 6. The CDR3 bases are TGTGCCAGCAGCTTAGGACGGGGACAGCTCTACAATGAGCAGTTCTTC. Translating it yields CASSLGRGQLYNEQFF.

This clonotype occurred many times. CDR3 DNA: TGTGCCAGCAGTTACTCCAGGGTTACCTACGAGCAGTACTTC. It yields the protein CASSYSRVTYEQYF. V is TRBV6-5 and J is TRBJ2-7; the D gene is possibly TRBD1 (5 bases). In germline, CDR1 is MNHEY, CDR2 SVGAGI. V lost 0 bases to trimming and J lost 2 bases, with 8 bases between them. The CDR3 is 14 amino acids.

This chain joins TRBV28 and TRBJ2-1; possible D gene TRBD2, 9 bases. This CDR3 has 22 amino acids. CDR1 is MDHEN, CDR2 SYDVKM, per germline. Trimming removed 7 bases at V and 5 bases at J, with 39 bases between. The CDR3 loop is CASTTHRDQGAASGDTHNEQFF. Written as DNA, the CDR3 is TGTGCCAGCACCACCCACAGGGATCAGGGGGCGGCTAGCGGGGATACCCACAATGAGCAGTTCTTC.

There are a few counts of this clonotype. The chain joins TRBV19 to TRBJ1-5; D call uncertain. The CDR3 contains 17 residues. Germline loops: CDR1 LNHDA, CDR2 SQIVND (reference sequence). Deletions cut 5 bases from V and 3 bases from J, with 20 bases between. The CDR3 DNA reads TGTGCCAGTAGTCGTCGCGGTACCGGTGCCATCAATCAGCCCCAGCATTTT. Residues: CASSRRGTGAINQPQHF.

This clonotype showed up many times. This rearrangement joins TRBV5-1 to TRBJ1-1; D remains unclear. CDR1 is SGHRS, CDR2 YFSETQ, per germline. With 4 bases removed from V and 5 bases from J, the gap between germline ends came to 15 bases. CDR3 size: 14 residues. The CDR3 region is CASSRDTGSTEAFF. Here the CDR3 DNA reads TGCGCCAGCAGCAGAGACACGGGGTCTACTGAAGCTTTCTTT.

This clonotype was seen many times. The V gene is TRBV25-1, the J gene TRBJ1-1; 7 bases match TRBD1. With 3 bases clipped from V and 3 bases from J, the junction kept 7 bases outside the gene matches. From germline, CDR1 is MGHDK and CDR2 SYGVNS. CDR3 length equals 15 residues. DNA for the CDR3: TGTGCCAGCAGTGATTGGCGGGACAGCTACACTGAAGCTTTCTTT. This gives the protein CASSDWRDSYTEAFF.

This chain joins TRBV3-1 and TRBJ2-3; TRBD2 might be the D (6 bases). Germline V CDR1 and CDR2: LGHDT, YNNKEL (reference sequence). V was trimmed by 0 bases and J by 4 bases, leaving 14 bases between them. The length of the CDR3 is 16 residues. The CDR3 nucleotides read TGTGCCAGCAGCCAAGAAGTACTAGCTCGGGCAGATACGCAGTATTTT. It translates to CASSQEVLARADTQYF.

This clonotype has more than one count but fewer than ten. This rearrangement joins TRBV30 to TRBJ2-7, with 8 nucleotides matching TRBD1. The CDR3 loop spans 13 amino acids. Germline-derived CDR1 and CDR2 are GTSNPN and SVGIG (reference sequence). V shed 3 bases, J shed 4 bases, and the junction held 5 bases outside the gene matches. DNA for the CDR3: TGTGCCTGGAGAGACACAGGGGGGTACGAGCAGTACTTC. Residues: CAWRDTGGYEQYF. The variable domain in full, with the rest retrieved from reference TRBV30 and TRBJ2-7, is SQTIHQWPATLVQPVGSPLSLECTVEGTSNPNLYWYRQAAGRGLQLLFYSVGIGQISSEVPQNLSASRPQDRQFILSSKKLLLSDSGFYLCAWRDTGGYEQYFGPGTRLTVT.

V and J are TRBV6-5 and TRBJ2-1; unclear D gene. Germline V gives CDR1 MNHEY, CDR2 SVGAGI. The CDR3 is 13 residues long. The V and J ends lost 2 bases and 8 bases respectively, with 10 bases between them. The CDR3 nucleotides are TGTGCCAGCAGTTACGGATTAGGCTATGAGCAGTTCTTC. Amino acids: CASSYGLGYEQFF.

This clonotype was counted only a few times. The chain uses TRBV20-1 and TRBJ1-6; D not certain. The length of the CDR3 is 14 residues. The germline V and J ends were trimmed by 4 bases and 7 bases, with 14 bases remaining between them. Germline assignment: CDR1 DFQATT and CDR2 SNEGSKA (reference sequence). This CDR3 reads CSATPPQLNSPLHF. The CDR3 nucleotides read TGCAGTGCTACCCCCCCGCAGTTGAATTCACCCCTCCACTTT.

In its sample, this clonotype was seen a few times. This sequence joins TRBV20-1 and TRBJ2-5; D possibly corresponds to TRBD1 (6 bases). CDR3 size: 13 residues. Between the trimmed V and J ends, which lost 6 bases and 5 bases, there was a span of 16 bases. Germline V gives CDR1 DFQATT, CDR2 SNEGSKA (reference sequence). The CDR3 sequence: CSAPFRGGETQYF. The DNA of the CDR3 is TGCAGTGCGCCATTCAGGGGTGGTGAGACCCAGTACTTC.

The sample holds a few counts of this clonotype. The chain has TRBV20-1 and TRBJ2-6; 7 nucleotides match TRBD1. This CDR3 comprises 18 residues. With V trimmed by 2 bases and J by 2 bases, 12 bases remained unmatched. CDR1 and CDR2 from the germline V gene are DFQATT and SNEGSKA (reference sequence). CDR3 bases: TGCAGTGCTAGACCCTACCGGACAGGCTTGACTGGGGCCAACGTCCTGACTTTC. It encodes CSARPYRTGLTGANVLTF.

This clonotype was picked up a small number of times. The chain combines TRBV11-2 with TRBJ2-3; 15 bases match TRBD2. CDR1 is SGHAT and CDR2 is FQNNGV in the germline V gene. With 0 bases clipped from V and 0 bases from J, the junction kept 4 bases outside the gene matches. CDR3 length: 19 amino acids. The CDR3 DNA sequence: TGTGCCAGCAGCTTAGAAGGGACTAGCGGGGGGCTTAGCACAGATACGCAGTATTTT. This translates into CASSLEGTSGGLSTDTQYF.

A note on this clonotype: Possible read error: a much larger clone is one base away. The chain combines TRBV20-1 with TRBJ2-1, with D unclear. Trimming shortened V by 3 bases and J by 6 bases, and 6 bases separated the two germline ends. Germline V CDR1 and CDR2: DFQATT, SNEGSKA (reference sequence). This CDR3 is built from 11 residues. The CDR3 spells CSARLINEQFF. CDR3 nucleotides: TGCAGTGCTAGGCTCATCAATGAGCAGTTCTTC.

The rearrangement links TRBV7-2 to TRBJ2-2; either TRBD1 or TRBD2 may supply D (5 bases each). CDR1 is SGHTA and CDR2 is FQGNSA in the germline V gene. This CDR3 has 13 residues. V gave up 4 bases and J gave up 5 bases, with 8 bases separating them. In nucleotides, the CDR3 is TGTGCCAGCAGCTCGTGGGGGACCGGGGAGCTGTTTTTT. This encodes CASSSWGTGELFF.